This entry lists 24 T cell receptor beta chains sequenced from one sample in a study of blood T cell repertoires in COVID-19. Profiled with immunoSEQ multiplex PCR; TCRdb holds only in-frame clones, not every one. The profile covers about 95,000 clones, with roughly 89% appearing a single time and over 5% taken by the ten largest. Material for sequencing was peripheral blood. These receptor sequences come from a man aged 55 to 69 with COVID-19, enrolled during active disease.

The chain uses TRBV3-1 (or the pseudogene TRBV3-2) and TRBJ1-4; 7 bases map to TRBD1. J lost 6 bases, V lost 0 bases, and 1 base had no gene match. This CDR3 is built from 14 residues. The germline V gene encodes CDR1 LGHDT and CDR2 YNNKEL (reference sequence). Here the CDR3 DNA reads TGTGCCAGCAGCCAAGAAACAGGGGATGAAAAACTGTTTTTT. Translation: CASSQETGDEKLFF.

V usage is TRBV4-1 and J usage is TRBJ1-1; a weak D match, TRBD1 (6 bases). Germline CDR1 and CDR2: MGHRA and YSYEKL. Trimming pared 0 bases from V and 2 bases from J, leaving 10 bases between. This CDR3 contains 15 residues. The CDR3 is CASSQDPGVNTEAFF. The CDR3, as DNA: TGCGCCAGCAGCCAAGACCCAGGGGTAAACACTGAAGCTTTCTTT.

With respect to this clone: The same CDR3 also results from other DNA sequences found in this sample. V usage is TRBV5-1 and J usage is TRBJ2-5; 7 nucleotides line up with TRBD1. The V gene end was trimmed by 2 bases and the J gene end by 2 bases; junction bases not matched to a gene: 0. Germline V gene lookup returns CDR1 SGHRS and CDR2 YFSETQ. The CDR3 contains 13 residues. The CDR3 DNA reads TGCGCCAGCAGCTTACAGGGGCAAGAGACCCAGTACTTC. Encoded protein: CASSLQGQETQYF.

The chain uses TRBV19 and TRBJ2-4; D remains unclear. The ends were cut back, 2 bases at V and 7 bases at J, with 9 bases in the middle. CDR1 is LNHDA and CDR2 is SQIVND in the germline V gene (reference sequence). This CDR3 is 13 amino acids long. The CDR3 protein is CASSITDGNIQYF. The CDR3 DNA is TGTGCCAGTAGTATAACCGACGGGAACATTCAGTACTTC.

J is TRBJ1-1 and V is TRBV27; no definite D call. The germline V and J ends were trimmed by 6 bases and 1 base, with 12 bases remaining between them. CDR1 and CDR2 (germline): MNHEY, SMNVEV (reference sequence). The CDR3 has 14 amino acids. The CDR3 protein is CASSPHAPNTEAFF. The CDR3 bases are TGTGCCAGCAGCCCACACGCTCCGAACACTGAAGCTTTCTTT.

The chain joins TRBV12-3 or TRBV12-4 to TRBJ1-2; 8 nucleotides agree with TRBD1. The CDR3 spans 12 residues. Unmatched junction bases numbered 4, after V lost 7 bases and J lost 6 bases. CDR3 DNA: TGTGCCAGCACCCAGACAGGGGATGGCTACACCTTC. Translating it yields CASTQTGDGYTF.

V gene TRBV7-2 combines with J gene TRBJ2-2, with D perhaps matching TRBD2 (5 bases). V lost 7 bases to trimming and J lost 3 bases, with 9 bases between them. CDR3 length equals 13 residues. In germline, CDR1 is SGHTA, CDR2 FQGNSA. CDR3 residues: CASNLAYTGELFF. The CDR3 coding sequence is TGTGCCAGCAACCTAGCCTACACCGGGGAGCTGTTTTTT.

The chain has TRBV11-2 and TRBJ2-1; TRBD2 might be the D (5 bases). Trimming cost V 4 bases and J 4 bases, with 8 bases left between them. The germline CDR1 and CDR2 sequences are SGHAT and FQNNGV. CDR3 length: 13 amino acids. The CDR3 here is CASSWRWYNEQFF. Written as DNA, the CDR3 is TGTGCCAGCAGCTGGAGGTGGTACAATGAGCAGTTCTTC.

The chain is built from TRBV28 and TRBJ1-5; TRBD1 aligns across 10 bases. The J segment lost 4 bases and the V segment lost 5 bases, leaving 14 bases of the junction unmatched. Germline V gene sequence: CDR1 MDHEN, CDR2 SYDVKM. The CDR3 is 18 amino acids. As DNA, the CDR3 is TGTGCCAGCAGTCCAGATCAGGGGACAGGGGTCACTAATCAGCCCCAGCATTTT. This codes for CASSPDQGTGVTNQPQHF.

The chain employs TRBV10-3 and TRBJ1-5, with TRBD1 as a possible D gene (6 bases). Germline V lookup: CDR1 ENHRY, CDR2 SYGVKD. V lost 3 bases and J lost 5, with 11 bases in between. The CDR3 covers 14 residues. This chain's CDR3 is CAISEGRGDQPQHF. The CDR3 region has the DNA TGTGCCATCAGTGAAGGCAGGGGCGATCAGCCCCAGCATTTT.

This chain uses TRBV5-8 with TRBJ1-2, with D possibly matching TRBD1 (6 bases). The V and J ends lost 4 bases and 2 bases respectively, with 15 bases between them. The germline CDR1 and CDR2 sequences are SGHTS and YDEGEE. The CDR3 spans 15 residues. CDR3 protein: CASSVRGHQNYGYTF. In DNA form, the CDR3 reads TGTGCCAGCAGCGTCCGGGGACACCAAAACTATGGCTACACCTTC.

The rearrangement links TRBV4-1 to TRBJ2-1; TRBD2 agrees at 10 bases. Looked up from germline, CDR1 is MGHRA and CDR2 is YSYEKL. The V and J ends lost 0 bases and 0 bases, in that order; junction bases with no gene match: 5. The CDR3 runs to 18 residues. CDR3 coding DNA: TGCGCCAGCAGCCAAGATCGGGCTAGCGGGAGCTCCTACAATGAGCAGTTCTTC. This gives the protein CASSQDRASGSSYNEQFF.

The chain employs TRBV2 and TRBJ1-4; D may be TRBD1 (5 bases). This CDR3 spans 16 amino acids. Trimming shortened V by 4 bases and J by 0 bases, and 12 bases separated the two germline ends. CDR1 and CDR2 (germline): SNHLY, FYNNEI. The CDR3 sequence is CASSVGVGATNEKLFF. CDR3 DNA sequence: TGTGCCAGCAGTGTAGGGGTTGGTGCAACTAATGAAAAACTGTTTTTT.

The chain links TRBV21-1 to TRBJ2-3; the D call of TRBD1 is as the table states it, not checked on the DNA. TRBV21-1 constitutes a pseudogene. The CDR3 has 14 residues. The CDR3 reads CASSKGARADTQYF. As DNA, the CDR3 is TGTGCCAGCAGCAAGGGGGCTCGGGCAGATACGCAGTATTTT.

The chain couples TRBV12-3 or TRBV12-4 to TRBJ1-3; 8 bases agree with TRBD1. V gave up 9 bases and J gave up 4 bases; unmatched junction bases: 5. The CDR3 contains 13 residues. In DNA form, the CDR3 reads TGTGCCAGTCGGACAGGGTTCGGAAACACCATATATTTT. Its translation is CASRTGFGNTIYF.

In its sample, this clone was seen once. The V gene is TRBV11-2, the J gene TRBJ2-7; TRBD2 matches at 8 bases. CDR1 SGHAT and CDR2 FQNNGV come from the germline V gene. V lost 5 bases and J lost 0; bases outside the gene matches: 15. The CDR3 has 18 residues. CDR3: CASSPAHLSSGSSYEQYF. The CDR3 DNA sequence: TGTGCCAGCAGCCCCGCCCACCTCTCCAGCGGGAGCTCCTACGAGCAGTACTTC.

The chain links TRBV5-1 to TRBJ1-6, with D maybe TRBD1 (6 bases). The CDR3 totals 14 residues. Per germline, CDR1 SGHRS and CDR2 YFSETQ. Trimming cost V 4 bases and J 4 bases, with 9 bases left between them. CDR3 region: CASSQTGYNSPLHF. The CDR3 DNA reads TGCGCCAGCAGCCAAACAGGGTATAATTCACCCCTCCACTTT.

CDR3 DNA sequence: TGTGCCAGCAGCCCGACAGGTAGCAATCAGCCCCAGCATTTT. Protein product: CASSPTGSNQPQHF. V gene TRBV28 combines with J gene TRBJ1-5; possibly TRBD1 for D (6 bases). The CDR3 runs 14 residues. Trimming removed 6 bases at V and 0 bases at J, with 9 bases between. The germline V gene encodes CDR1 MDHEN and CDR2 SYDVKM.

CDR3 nucleotides: TGTGCCAGCAGCCTCGACAGGGCCACTAACTATGGCTACACCTTC. This translates into CASSLDRATNYGYTF. The chain carries TRBV6-5 and TRBJ1-2; 7 nucleotides align to TRBD1. V dropped 6 bases and J dropped 0; count of bases not matched to a gene: 7. The CDR3 has 15 amino acids. Germline loops: CDR1 MNHEY, CDR2 SVGAGI.

The chain recombines TRBV7-9 with TRBJ1-1; possibly TRBD1 for D (5 bases). Trimming took 4 bases from V and 4 from J, leaving 7 bases between them. The CDR3 covers 12 residues. Germline loops: CDR1 SEHNR, CDR2 FQNEAQ (reference sequence). CDR3 DNA: TGTGCCAGCAGCTACAGGAGCACTGAAGCTTTCTTT. Its protein is CASSYRSTEAFF.

The genes are TRBV11-2 and TRBJ2-7, with 12 bases that match TRBD1. J lost 6 bases, V lost 5 bases, and 5 bases had no gene match. The CDR3 runs to 14 residues. Germline CDR1 is SGHAT and CDR2 is FQNNGV. The CDR3, as DNA: TGTGCCAGCAGCCCGGGACAGGGGGCTGGCGAGCAGTACTTC. Its translation: CASSPGQGAGEQYF.

V is TRBV5-6 and J is TRBJ1-1; D remains ambiguous. V was shortened by 4 bases and J by 1 base, with 5 bases between the two germline ends. This CDR3 contains 12 residues. Germline V CDR1 and CDR2: SGHDT, YYEEEE. CDR3: CASSPGNTEAFF. Here the CDR3 DNA reads TGTGCCAGCAGCCCAGGGAACACTGAAGCTTTCTTT. Full variable domain (missing parts from reference TRBV5-6 and TRBJ1-1): DAGVTQSPTHLIKTRGQQVTLRCSPKSGHDTVSWYQQALGQGPQFIFQYYEEEERQRGNFPDRFSGHQFPNYSSELNVNALLLGDSALYLCASSPGNTEAFFGQGTRLTVV.

The chain links TRBV2 to TRBJ2-5; 9 bases line up with TRBD1. The CDR3 length is 13 residues. V shed 6 bases, J shed 4 bases, and the junction held 3 bases outside the gene matches. Germline V gene sequence: CDR1 SNHLY, CDR2 FYNNEI. The CDR3 reads CASRGQGLETQYF. CDR3 coding DNA: TGTGCCAGCAGAGGACAGGGGCTAGAGACCCAGTACTTC.

This clone appeared a few times. V is TRBV9 and J is TRBJ2-5, with 10 positions matching TRBD1. The CDR3 consists of 13 residues. Trimming took 4 bases from V and 5 from J; bases not matched to a gene: 2. Per the germline V gene, CDR1 is SGDLS and CDR2 is YYNGEE. The CDR3 sequence: CASSMDRGETQYF. CDR3 nucleotides: TGTGCCAGCAGCATGGACAGGGGGGAGACCCAGTACTTC.